The 9 T cell receptor beta chains below come from one sample, sequenced in a study of blood T cell repertoires in COVID-19. TCRdb's table, derived via immunoSEQ multiplex PCR, lists solely in-frame clones and lacks some. The sample has some 91,000 clones, roughly 72% seen once; the top ten hold roughly 7.3%. Sequenced input: peripheral blood. Receptors were obtained from a man between 65 and 85 years old with acute or convalescent COVID-19.

The chain has TRBV2 and TRBJ1-5; D call uncertain. This CDR3 is 11 amino acids long. The V end was cut by 8 bases, the J end by 9 bases, with 11 bases between. The germline gives CDR1 SNHLY, CDR2 FYNNEI. The CDR3 region has the DNA TGTGCCAGCGGAGATCGTACGCCCCAGCATTTT. Amino acids: CASGDRTPQHF.

The chain has TRBV15 and TRBJ1-5; 8 positions agree with TRBD1. Germline V gives CDR1 LNHNV, CDR2 YYDKDF (reference sequence). Unmatched junction bases numbered 19, after V lost 8 bases and J lost 1 base. The CDR3 is 19 amino acids. The CDR3 sequence: CATGEAWTGKVRSNQPQHF. The CDR3 nucleotides read TGTGCCACCGGGGAAGCCTGGACAGGGAAGGTTAGGAGCAATCAGCCCCAGCATTTT. The full variable domain, with the rest looked up from reference TRBV15 and TRBJ1-5, is DAMVIQNPRYQVTQFGKPVTLSCSQTLNHNVMYWYQQKSSQAPKLLFHYYDKDFNNEADTPDNFQSRRPNTSFCFLDIRSPGLGDTAMYLCATGEAWTGKVRSNQPQHFGDGTRLSIL.

Regarding this clone: The junction departs from the called germline gene at one end, perhaps through a read error. The CDR3 bases are TGTACCAGCAGTGAGAGCGTTAACCCGCTTTCTTATGGCTACACCTTC. Translating it yields CTSSESVNPLSYGYTF. V gene TRBV6-1 combines with J gene TRBJ1-2; no firm D call. The V gene's germline CDR1 is MNHNS and CDR2 SASEGT. CDR3 size: 16 residues.

The count of this clone is one. The chain couples TRBV18 to TRBJ1-2; D may be TRBD1 (6 bases). The CDR3 spans 14 residues. V was trimmed by 2 bases and J by 2 bases, leaving 9 bases between them. Per the germline V gene, CDR1 is KGHSH and CDR2 is LQKENI. The CDR3 sequence is CASSPSGTNYGYTF. The CDR3 coding sequence is TGTGCCAGCTCACCATCCGGGACAAACTATGGCTACACCTTC.

The chain combines TRBV4-1 with TRBJ1-1, with D possibly matching TRBD1 (6 bases). Germline loops: CDR1 MGHRA, CDR2 YSYEKL. There are 16 residues in the CDR3. Between the trimmed V and J ends, which lost 1 base and 0 bases, there was a span of 12 bases. The CDR3, as DNA: TGCGCCAGCAGCCAAGGGCATGGGGGCGTGAACACTGAAGCTTTCTTT. Translating it yields CASSQGHGGVNTEAFF.

The chain has TRBV2 and TRBJ1-2, with 10 bases identical to TRBD1. The CDR3 consists of 14 residues. The germline gives CDR1 SNHLY, CDR2 FYNNEI. The trim removed 8 bases at V and 2 bases at J, leaving 5 bases unmatched. CDR3 bases: TGTGCCAGCGTCCGGGACAGGGGAAACTATGGCTACACCTTC. This translates into CASVRDRGNYGYTF.

This chain links TRBV2 with TRBJ2-2, with 9 bases identical to TRBD2. Trimming took 3 bases from V and 5 from J; bases not matched to a gene: 7. Germline lookup yields CDR1 SNHLY and CDR2 FYNNEI. The CDR3 contains 16 residues. The CDR3 DNA sequence: TGTGCCAGCAGTGATAGCGGGGGAGGCTGGACCGGGGAGCTGTTTTTT. It translates to CASSDSGGGWTGELFF. The variable domain in full, with the rest retrieved from reference TRBV2 and TRBJ2-2, is EPEVTQTPSHQVTQMGQEVILRCVPISNHLYFYWYRQILGQKVEFLVSFYNNEISEKSEIFDDQFSVERPDGSNFTLKIRSTKLEDSAMYFCASSDSGGGWTGELFFGEGSRLTVL.

This clone was counted a few times. The rearrangement links TRBV24-1 to TRBJ1-5; D call uncertain. The germline gives CDR1 KGHDR, CDR2 SFDVKD. V lost 9 bases and J 3 bases, leaving 14 bases between the germline ends. CDR3 length: 14 residues. The CDR3 DNA reads as TGTGCCACCGGAGGGCGGGAAGTCAATCAGCCCCAGCATTTT. Its protein is CATGGREVNQPQHF.

The chain joins TRBV6-5 to TRBJ2-5, with 10 bases aligning to TRBD1. The germline V gene has CDR1 MNHEY and CDR2 SVGAGI. CDR3 length: 14 residues. Unmatched junction bases numbered 2, after V lost 2 bases and J lost 5 bases. The CDR3 bases are TGTGCCAGCAGTTACGACAGGGGGCGCGAGACCCAGTACTTC. Amino acid sequence: CASSYDRGRETQYF.